The clone carrying this T cell receptor (beta chain) has a handful of counts. What it binds is not known. After constant-region reverse-primer amplification, full-length variable regions underwent semi-nested PCR with Nested Universal Primer A. One entry per CDR3 protein, called by TCRdb with MiXCR from the 5' RACE reads. The sample yields tens of thousands of distinct CDR3 sequences, 29% seen once. V shed 7 bases and J shed 4 bases, with 17 bases lying between them. The length of the CDR3 is 14 residues. The germline gives CDR1 MNHNY, CDR2 SVGAGI (reference sequence). Memory CD4+ T cells were sorted as CD4+CD45RO+CD25- cells. Study conclusions and caveats: The larger-cohort validation was restricted to a single TCR beta V-J rearrangement rather than whole repertoires. Tumor memory CD4+ T cell TCR gene usage was found to cluster with blood and lymph node memory CD4+ cells and with lymph node naive CD4+ cells.

This TCR was sampled from a female donor with breast cancer. Sequencing was performed on memory CD4+ T cells sorted from a lymph node. Subset: memory CD4+ T cells, CD4+CD45RO+CD25-. The chain carries TRBV6-6 and TRBJ2-7; either TRBD1 or TRBD2 may supply D (7 bases each). The CDR3 sequence: CASTQGGGGYEQYF. The CDR3 coding sequence is TGTGCCAGCACCCAGGGGGGGGGCGGTTACGAGCAGTACTTC.